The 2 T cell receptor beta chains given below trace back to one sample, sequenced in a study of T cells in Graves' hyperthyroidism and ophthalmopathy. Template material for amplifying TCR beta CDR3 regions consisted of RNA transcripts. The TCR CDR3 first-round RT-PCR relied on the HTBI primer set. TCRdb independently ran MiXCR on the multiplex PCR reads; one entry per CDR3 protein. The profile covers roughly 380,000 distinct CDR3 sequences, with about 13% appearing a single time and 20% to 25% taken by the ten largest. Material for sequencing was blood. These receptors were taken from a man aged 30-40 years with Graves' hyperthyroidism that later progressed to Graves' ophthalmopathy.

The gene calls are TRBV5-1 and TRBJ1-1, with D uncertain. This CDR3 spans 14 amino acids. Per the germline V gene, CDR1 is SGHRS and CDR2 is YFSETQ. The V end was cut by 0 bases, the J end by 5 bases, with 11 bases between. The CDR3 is CASSLVKGSTEAFF. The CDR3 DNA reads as TGCGCCAGCAGCTTGGTCAAGGGTTCGACTGAAGCTTTCTTT.

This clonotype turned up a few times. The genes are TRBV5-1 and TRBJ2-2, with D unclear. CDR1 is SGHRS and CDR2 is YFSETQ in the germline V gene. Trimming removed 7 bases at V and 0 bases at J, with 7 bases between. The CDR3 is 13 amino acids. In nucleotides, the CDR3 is TGCGCCAGCGCAGACACGAACACCGGGGAGCTGTTTTTT. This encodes CASADTNTGELFF.